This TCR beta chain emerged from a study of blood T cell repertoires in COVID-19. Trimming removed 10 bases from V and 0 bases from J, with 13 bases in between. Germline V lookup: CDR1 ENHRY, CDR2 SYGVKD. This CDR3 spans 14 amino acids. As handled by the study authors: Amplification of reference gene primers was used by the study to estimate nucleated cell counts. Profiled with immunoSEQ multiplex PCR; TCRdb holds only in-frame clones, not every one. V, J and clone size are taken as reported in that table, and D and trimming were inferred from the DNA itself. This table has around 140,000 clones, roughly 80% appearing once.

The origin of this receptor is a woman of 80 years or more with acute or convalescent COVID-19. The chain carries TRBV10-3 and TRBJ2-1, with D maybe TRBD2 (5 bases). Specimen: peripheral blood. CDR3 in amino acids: CATGQRSSYNEQFF. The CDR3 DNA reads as TGTGCCACCGGTCAGCGGAGCTCCTACAATGAGCAGTTCTTC.